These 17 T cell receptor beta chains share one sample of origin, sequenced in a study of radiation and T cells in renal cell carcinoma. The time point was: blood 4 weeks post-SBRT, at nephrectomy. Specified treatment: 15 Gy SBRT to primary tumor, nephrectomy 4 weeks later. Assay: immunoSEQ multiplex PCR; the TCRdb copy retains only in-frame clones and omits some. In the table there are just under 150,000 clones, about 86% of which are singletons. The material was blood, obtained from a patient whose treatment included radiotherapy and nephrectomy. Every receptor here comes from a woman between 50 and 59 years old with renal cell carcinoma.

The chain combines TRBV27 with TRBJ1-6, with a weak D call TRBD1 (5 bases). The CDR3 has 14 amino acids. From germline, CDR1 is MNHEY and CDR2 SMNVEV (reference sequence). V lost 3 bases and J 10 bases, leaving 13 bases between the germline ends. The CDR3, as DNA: TGTGCCAGCAGTTTTCGGAGGGGTGGATCACCCCTCCACTTT. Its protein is CASSFRRGGSPLHF.

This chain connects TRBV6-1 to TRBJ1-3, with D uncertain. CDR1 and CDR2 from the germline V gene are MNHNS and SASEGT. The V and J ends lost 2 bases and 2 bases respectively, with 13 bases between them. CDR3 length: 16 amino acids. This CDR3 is CASSEFMGSTGNTIYF. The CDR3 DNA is TGTGCCAGCAGTGAATTCATGGGCAGTACTGGAAACACCATATATTTT.

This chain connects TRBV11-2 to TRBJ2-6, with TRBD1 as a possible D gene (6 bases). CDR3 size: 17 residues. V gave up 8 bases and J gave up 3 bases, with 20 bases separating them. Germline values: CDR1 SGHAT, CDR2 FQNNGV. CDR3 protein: CASARAGAFGGANVLTF. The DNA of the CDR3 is TGTGCCAGCGCCCGGGCAGGGGCGTTTGGTGGGGCCAACGTCCTGACTTTC.

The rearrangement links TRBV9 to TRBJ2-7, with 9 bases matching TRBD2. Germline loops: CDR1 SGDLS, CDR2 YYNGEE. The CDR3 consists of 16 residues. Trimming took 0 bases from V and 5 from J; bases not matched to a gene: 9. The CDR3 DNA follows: TGTGCCAGCAGCGTAGTAGGTGGGCGGGAGGGTGACGAGCAGTACTTC. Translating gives CASSVVGGREGDEQYF. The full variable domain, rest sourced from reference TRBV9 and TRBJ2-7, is DSGVTQTPKHLITATGQRVTLRCSPRSGDLSVYWYQQSLDQGLQFLIQYYNGEERAKGNILERFSAQQFPDLHSELNLSSLELGDSALYFCASSVVGGREGDEQYFGPGTRLTVT.

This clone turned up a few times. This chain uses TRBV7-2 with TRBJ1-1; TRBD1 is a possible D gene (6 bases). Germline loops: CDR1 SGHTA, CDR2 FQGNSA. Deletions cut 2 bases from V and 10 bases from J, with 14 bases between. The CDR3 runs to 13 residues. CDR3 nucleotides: TGTGCCAGCAGCTTACGACAGGTGGAGGGAGCTTTCTTT. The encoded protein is CASSLRQVEGAFF.

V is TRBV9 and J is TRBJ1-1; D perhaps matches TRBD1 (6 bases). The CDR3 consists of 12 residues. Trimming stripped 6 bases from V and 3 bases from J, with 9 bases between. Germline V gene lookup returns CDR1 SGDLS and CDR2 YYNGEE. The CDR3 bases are TGTGCCAGCAACAGGGTGGACACTGAAGCTTTCTTT. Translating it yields CASNRVDTEAFF. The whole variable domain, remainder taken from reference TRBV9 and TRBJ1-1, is DSGVTQTPKHLITATGQRVTLRCSPRSGDLSVYWYQQSLDQGLQFLIQYYNGEERAKGNILERFSAQQFPDLHSELNLSSLELGDSALYFCASNRVDTEAFFGQGTRLTVV.

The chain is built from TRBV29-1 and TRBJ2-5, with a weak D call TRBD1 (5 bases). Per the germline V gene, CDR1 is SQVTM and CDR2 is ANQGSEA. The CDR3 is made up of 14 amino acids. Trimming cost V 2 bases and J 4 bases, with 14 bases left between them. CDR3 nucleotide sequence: TGCAGCGTTGAACCCCCAGGGATCGGAGAGACCCAGTACTTC. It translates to CSVEPPGIGETQYF.

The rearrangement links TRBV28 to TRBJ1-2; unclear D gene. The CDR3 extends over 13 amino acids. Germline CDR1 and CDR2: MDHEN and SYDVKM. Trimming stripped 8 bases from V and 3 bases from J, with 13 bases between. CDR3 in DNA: TGTGCCAGCTTTGGTACTACGGACTATGGCTACACCTTC. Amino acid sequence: CASFGTTDYGYTF.

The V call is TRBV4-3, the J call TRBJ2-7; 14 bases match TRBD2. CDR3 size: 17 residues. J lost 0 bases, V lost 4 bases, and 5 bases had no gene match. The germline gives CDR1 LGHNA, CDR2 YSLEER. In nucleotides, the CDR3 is TGCGCCAGCAGCCCTGGACTAGCGGGAGGCGTCTCCTACGAGCAGTACTTC. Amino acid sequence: CASSPGLAGGVSYEQYF.

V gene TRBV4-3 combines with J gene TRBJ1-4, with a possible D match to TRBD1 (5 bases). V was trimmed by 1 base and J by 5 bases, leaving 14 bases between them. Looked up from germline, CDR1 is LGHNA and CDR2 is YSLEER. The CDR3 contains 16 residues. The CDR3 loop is CASSQVLRERNEKLFF. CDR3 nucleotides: TGCGCCAGCAGCCAAGTCCTCAGGGAGAGGAATGAAAAACTGTTTTTT.

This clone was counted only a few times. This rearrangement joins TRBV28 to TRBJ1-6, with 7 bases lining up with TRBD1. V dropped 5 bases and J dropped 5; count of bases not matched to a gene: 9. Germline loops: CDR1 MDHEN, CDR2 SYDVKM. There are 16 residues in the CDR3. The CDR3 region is CASSGYRGPDNSPLHF. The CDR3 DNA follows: TGTGCCAGCAGTGGATACAGGGGCCCGGATAATTCACCCCTCCACTTT.

The CDR3 nucleotides read TGTGCCAGCAGCTTGGGACTCAACCTCTATGGCTACACCTTC. Translated, it gives CASSLGLNLYGYTF. The V call is TRBV5-4, the J call TRBJ1-2; D is ambiguous. CDR3 length: 14 amino acids. V lost 0 bases to trimming and J lost 4 bases, with 10 bases between them. Germline lookup yields CDR1 SGHNT and CDR2 YYREEE (reference sequence).

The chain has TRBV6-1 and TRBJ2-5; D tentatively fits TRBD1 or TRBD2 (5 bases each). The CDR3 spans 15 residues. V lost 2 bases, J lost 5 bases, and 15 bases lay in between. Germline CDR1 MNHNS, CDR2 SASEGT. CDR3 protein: CASSENLGTWETQYF. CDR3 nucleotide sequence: TGTGCCAGCAGTGAAAACCTTGGGACGTGGGAGACCCAGTACTTC.

The chain's CDR3 is CASSALAGVGYNEQFF. The CDR3 DNA reads as TGTGCCAGCAGCGCCCTAGCGGGAGTAGGATACAATGAGCAGTTCTTC. This chain connects TRBV9 to TRBJ2-1; TRBD2 aligns across 10 bases. The CDR3 contains 16 residues. With V trimmed by 3 bases and J by 4 bases, 7 bases remained unmatched. CDR1 SGDLS and CDR2 YYNGEE come from the germline V gene.

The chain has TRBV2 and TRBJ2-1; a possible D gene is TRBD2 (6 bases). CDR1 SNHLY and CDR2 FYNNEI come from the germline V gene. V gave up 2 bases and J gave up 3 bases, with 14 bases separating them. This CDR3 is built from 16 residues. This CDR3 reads CASSESRRRGYNEQFF. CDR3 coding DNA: TGTGCCAGCAGTGAATCCCGGCGGCGGGGCTACAATGAGCAGTTCTTC.

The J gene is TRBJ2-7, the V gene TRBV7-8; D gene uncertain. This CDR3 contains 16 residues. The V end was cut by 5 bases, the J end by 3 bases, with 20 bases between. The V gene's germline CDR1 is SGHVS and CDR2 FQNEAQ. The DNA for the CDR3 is TGTGCCAGCAGCCCCCCTACGGCTTTTCTGGGCTACGAGCAGTACTTC. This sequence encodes CASSPPTAFLGYEQYF.

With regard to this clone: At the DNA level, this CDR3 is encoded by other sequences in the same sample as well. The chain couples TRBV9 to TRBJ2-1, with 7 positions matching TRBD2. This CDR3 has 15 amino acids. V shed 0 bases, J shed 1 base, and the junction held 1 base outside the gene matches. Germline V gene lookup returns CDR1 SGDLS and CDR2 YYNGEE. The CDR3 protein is CASSVAGGSYNEQFF. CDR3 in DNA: TGTGCCAGCAGCGTAGCGGGGGGATCCTACAATGAGCAGTTCTTC.